The 4 T cell receptor delta chains listed next were all sequenced from one sample in a study of Vδ1+ human thymocytes. Study observations and caveats: Thymic TRG and TRD repertoires appeared highly polyclonal.

Extracted RNA was reverse transcribed into cDNA. Pooled V-gene forward primers with one constant-region reverse primer generated the CDR3 amplicons by multiplex PCR. TCRdb ran CATT on the multiplex PCR reads. This table holds about 55,000 delta-chain clones, roughly 15% found once. No cognate antigen is known for these TCRs. Sequenced sample: Vdelta1+ gamma-delta thymocytes from the thymus. Subset reported: FACS-sorted CD3+ TCRalphabeta- TCRVdelta1+ TCRVdelta2- thymocytes. These receptors all stem from a boy under two years old who had congenital heart surgery.

This clone has just a few counts. The chain couples TRDV1 to TRDJ1; the match to TRDD3 covers 9 bases. Germline V gene sequence: CDR1 TSWWSYY, CDR2 QGS. V dropped 0 bases and J dropped 0; count of bases not matched to a gene: 20. This CDR3 region has 22 residues. The CDR3 DNA is TGTGCTCTTGGGGAACTATTGGATCCCCGGTTTACTGGGGGACAGTACACCGATAAACTCATCTTT. Amino acid sequence: CALGELLDPRFTGGQYTDKLIF.

In this sample, this clone turned up a few times. This rearrangement joins TRDV1 to TRDJ1; tentatively, D is TRDD2 (5 bases). The CDR3 has 22 residues. Trimming took 3 bases from V and 2 from J, leaving 34 bases between them. CDR1 and CDR2 from the germline V gene are TSWWSYY and QGS. CDR3 region: CALGDPEGPSQLTREMTDKLIF. In DNA, the CDR3 is TGTGCTCTTGGGGATCCCGAGGGGCCTTCTCAACTAACCCGGGAGATGACCGATAAACTCATCTTT.

The rearrangement joins TRDV1 to TRDJ1; D uncertain. This CDR3 spans 19 amino acids. The V gene's germline CDR1 is TSWWSYY and CDR2 QGS. V was clipped by 1 base and J by 0 bases, with 21 bases between them. CDR3 in amino acids: CALGEPSPLLSAYTDKLIF. The DNA for the CDR3 is TGTGCTCTTGGGGAACCTTCGCCTCTTCTCTCCGCGTACACCGATAAACTCATCTTT.

The chain combines TRDV3 with TRDJ1, with 8 bases fitting TRDD3. In germline, CDR1 is TVYSNPD, CDR2 GDNSRS (reference sequence). The CDR3 spans 13 residues. The junction had 6 bases not matched to a gene; V was cut back by 2 bases and J by 4 bases. CDR3 sequence reads: CAFVGDVGDKLIF. The CDR3 DNA is TGTGCCTTTGTGGGGGATGTGGGCGATAAACTCATCTTT. The whole variable domain, remainder taken from reference TRDV3 and TRDJ1, is CDKVTQSSPDQTVASGSEVVLLCTYDTVYSNPDLFWYRIRPDYSFQFVFYGDNSRSEGADFTQGRFSVKHILTQKAFHLVISPVRTEDSATYYCAFVGDVGDKLIFGKGTRVTVEP.